The 26 T cell receptor beta chains given below trace back to one sample, sequenced in a study of shared clonotypes between healthy human individuals. This table comes from immunoSEQ multiplex PCR, and its TCRdb copy is limited to in-frame clones, with some not included. The data hold about 640,000 clones, with less than 80% observed a single time. Sequencing was performed on memory CD4+ T cells sorted from blood. Noted subset: CD45RA-negative fraction. Receptor source: a woman in her thirties in good health.

The chain couples TRBV30 to TRBJ1-2; D possibly corresponds to TRBD1 (6 bases). The length of the CDR3 is 13 residues. In germline, CDR1 is GTSNPN, CDR2 SVGIG (reference sequence). V lost 0 bases and J lost 5, with 10 bases in between. The CDR3 loop is CAWSVGGAYGYTF. The CDR3 DNA sequence: TGTGCCTGGAGTGTGGGGGGGGCGTATGGCTACACCTTC.

This clone was counted only a few times. V and J are TRBV6-5 and TRBJ2-7; D is perhaps TRBD1 (5 bases). Looked up from germline, CDR1 is MNHEY and CDR2 is SVGAGI. The CDR3 covers 13 residues. The germline V and J ends were trimmed by 4 bases and 4 bases, with 11 bases remaining between them. The CDR3 here is CASSSPQGYEQYF. The CDR3 DNA sequence: TGTGCCAGCAGTTCGCCCCAGGGTTACGAGCAGTACTTC.

This clone was seen once. The V and J genes are TRBV18 and TRBJ2-1; D gene uncertain. The CDR3 has 13 amino acids. The germline gives CDR1 KGHSH, CDR2 LQKENI. Trimming cost V 5 bases and J 6 bases, with 11 bases left between them. Written as DNA, the CDR3 is TGTGCCAGCTCAATCGACCGAGCCAATGAGCAGTTCTTC. Its protein product is CASSIDRANEQFF.

The chain recombines TRBV12-2 with TRBJ2-1; no check of the table's D call, TRBD2, against the DNA was made. TRBV12-2 is a recognized pseudogene. This CDR3 is built from 16 residues. CDR3 region: CASRLAPGGDRIKQFF. The CDR3 bases are TGTGCAAGTCGCTTAGCGCCGGGGGGTGATCGAATCAAGCAGTTCTTC.

The chain couples TRBV7-8 to TRBJ2-7; tentative D call: TRBD2 (6 bases). Germline V gene sequence: CDR1 SGHVS, CDR2 FQNEAQ. The CDR3 is made up of 14 amino acids. V was clipped by 3 bases and J by 3 bases, with 12 bases between them. The CDR3, as DNA: TGTGCCAGCAGCTTTTCGGCGGGAAGCTACGAGCAGTACTTC. Amino acids: CASSFSAGSYEQYF.

CDR3 in amino acids: CASNPGDTSSYGYTF. For the CDR3, the DNA is TGTGCCAGTAATCCGGGGGACACCTCAAGCTATGGCTACACCTTC. The chain is built from TRBV19 and TRBJ1-2; D is perhaps TRBD1 (6 bases). CDR3 length equals 15 residues. Germline assignment: CDR1 LNHDA and CDR2 SQIVND (reference sequence). V dropped 7 bases and J dropped 4 bases, with 19 bases sitting between them.

This clone was seen a handful of times. The chain has TRBV4-1 and TRBJ2-5; possible D gene TRBD2, 6 bases. Looked up from germline, CDR1 is MGHRA and CDR2 is YSYEKL. The V gene lost 4 bases and the J gene lost 5 bases, with 17 bases spanning the gap. The length of the CDR3 is 15 residues. As DNA, the CDR3 is TGCGCCAGCAGCCTAAGACTACCTAGCGTGGAGACCCAGTACTTC. The encoded protein is CASSLRLPSVETQYF.

This clone was counted once. This chain links TRBV13 with TRBJ2-1; 8 nucleotides match TRBD1. Germline V gene data show CDR1 as PRHDT and CDR2 as FYEKMQ (reference sequence). This CDR3 comprises 15 residues. The junction had 3 bases not matched to a gene; V was cut back by 0 bases and J by 5 bases. CDR3 protein: CASSLGQGADNEQFF. CDR3 bases: TGTGCCAGCAGCTTAGGTCAGGGGGCGGACAATGAGCAGTTCTTC. The variable domain in full, completed from reference TRBV13 and TRBJ2-1, reads AAGVIQSPRHLIKEKRETATLKCYPIPRHDTVYWYQQGPGQDPQFLISFYEKMQSDKGSIPDRFSAQQFSDYHSELNMSSLELGDSALYFCASSLGQGADNEQFFGPGTRLTVL.

A remark on this clone: With only one base between it and a far larger clone, this is likely a read error. The sample holds other DNA sequences that translate to the same CDR3. The gene calls are TRBV7-8 and TRBJ1-2, with 7 bases identical to TRBD1. Trimming removed 5 bases from V and 2 bases from J; junction bases left unmatched: 2. This CDR3 contains 13 residues. The germline gives CDR1 SGHVS, CDR2 FQNEAQ. CDR3 amino acids: CASSRDRNYGYTF. DNA of the CDR3: TGTGCCAGCAGCCGGGACAGAAACTATGGCTACACCTTC.

This clone was observed a single time. The gene calls are TRBV27 and TRBJ2-7; TRBD1 might be the D (6 bases). This CDR3 has 14 amino acids. With 10 bases removed from V and 2 bases from J, the gap between germline ends came to 18 bases. CDR1 and CDR2 from the germline V gene are MNHEY and SMNVEV (reference sequence). CDR3 DNA: TGTGCCACTTCGAGGGGGACCTCGCCCTACGAGCAGTACTTC. Translating it yields CATSRGTSPYEQYF.

This chain joins TRBV5-1 and TRBJ2-5; D possibly corresponds to TRBD1 (5 bases). Germline V CDR1 and CDR2: SGHRS, YFSETQ. The V end lost 3 bases, the J end lost 4 bases, and 16 bases lay between the germline ends. This CDR3 is built from 15 residues. CDR3 region: CASSSSSQGVETQYF. The CDR3 region has the DNA TGCGCCAGCAGCTCCAGCTCTCAGGGCGTAGAGACCCAGTACTTC.

V and J are TRBV10-1 and TRBJ1-3; D gene unclear. Germline V gene data show CDR1 as WNHNN and CDR2 as SYGVQD (reference sequence). This CDR3 region has 13 residues. The V and J ends lost 7 bases and 9 bases respectively, with 16 bases between them. This CDR3 reads CASKENYEGTIYF. Here the CDR3 DNA reads TGCGCCAGCAAGGAGAACTACGAGGGCACCATATATTTT.

The count of this clone is one. This rearrangement joins TRBV29-1 to TRBJ1-1; 7 bases match TRBD1. From germline, CDR1 is SQVTM and CDR2 ANQGSEA. J lost 4 bases, V lost 6 bases, and 11 bases had no gene match. The CDR3 sequence is 14 residues long. CDR3: CSVSKGNRGTEAFF. As DNA, the CDR3 is TGCAGCGTCTCAAAAGGGAACAGGGGCACTGAAGCTTTCTTT.

The chain has TRBV6-6 and TRBJ2-5; D is uncertain. CDR3 size: 16 residues. V was shortened by 2 bases and J by 2 bases, with 15 bases between the two germline ends. Germline V gives CDR1 MNHNY, CDR2 SVGAGI (reference sequence). CDR3 coding DNA: TGTGCCAGCAGTTACACGGTCGGCACTTTGCAAGAGACCCAGTACTTC. Residues: CASSYTVGTLQETQYF.

The genes are TRBV7-6 and TRBJ2-1; 10 bases are shared with TRBD2. The CDR3 extends over 16 amino acids. Losses at the gene ends were 1 base for V and 2 bases for J; bases not matched to a gene: 2. CDR1 is SGHVS and CDR2 is FNYEAQ in the germline V gene. CDR3 DNA sequence: TGTGCCAGCAGCTTAGTTACTAGCGGGACCTACAATGAGCAGTTCTTC. Encoded protein: CASSLVTSGTYNEQFF.

In regard to this clone: This likely came from a read error, as a far larger clone is one base away. This chain connects TRBV7-6 to TRBJ1-1; 7 bases fit TRBD1. The germline CDR1 and CDR2 sequences are SGHVS and FNYEAQ. Losses at the gene ends were 5 bases for V and 1 base for J; bases not matched to a gene: 1. The CDR3 has 13 residues. The CDR3 DNA reads TGTGCCAGCAGCCGGACAGGGAACACTGAAGCTTTCTTT. Its protein product is CASSRTGNTEAFF.

In this sample, this clone is medium-sized (0.01 to 0.1%). CDR3 bases: TGCGCCAGCAGCTTGGTAGGGGGTCCTAATCAGCCCCAGCATTTT. Its translation: CASSLVGGPNQPQHF. The J gene is TRBJ1-5, the V gene TRBV5-1, with D maybe TRBD1 (6 bases). This CDR3 contains 15 residues. Germline V gene sequence: CDR1 SGHRS, CDR2 YFSETQ. V lost 0 bases, J lost 4 bases, and 11 bases lay in between.

The chain links TRBV7-6 to TRBJ2-5; perhaps TRBD2 as D (8 bases). The germline CDR1 and CDR2 sequences are SGHVS and FNYEAQ. Between the trimmed V and J ends, which lost 5 bases and 4 bases, there was a span of 14 bases. CDR3 size: 14 residues. The CDR3 region is CASSLGGDRETQYF. CDR3 nucleotides: TGTGCCAGCAGCCTCGGGGGGGACAGAGAGACCCAGTACTTC.

The gene calls are TRBV21-1 and TRBJ2-6; TRBD1 was called by the table and not checked on the DNA. TRBV21-1 is an annotated pseudogene. The CDR3 length is 18 residues. CDR3 bases: TGTGCCAGCAGCCTCTGGACAGGCCGTCGCTCTGGGGCCAACGTCCTGACTTTC. This encodes CASSLWTGRRSGANVLTF.

The chain combines TRBV19 with TRBJ2-2; 10 nucleotides agree with TRBD1. CDR1 is LNHDA, CDR2 SQIVND, per germline (reference sequence). V was clipped by 1 base and J by 5 bases; unmatched bases: 7. The CDR3 sequence is 17 residues long. The CDR3 protein is CASSIGPTGGNTGELFF. The CDR3 coding sequence is TGTGCCAGTAGTATAGGGCCGACAGGGGGCAATACCGGGGAGCTGTTTTTT.

V is TRBV28 and J is TRBJ1-2, with D tentatively TRBD1 (5 bases). Germline V CDR1 and CDR2: MDHEN, SYDVKM. There are 12 residues in the CDR3. Between the trimmed V and J ends, which lost 3 bases and 8 bases, there was a span of 10 bases. CDR3 loop: CASSFAGQGYTF. The CDR3 DNA reads TGTGCCAGCAGTTTCGCAGGGCAAGGCTACACCTTC.

The V gene is TRBV28, the J gene TRBJ1-1; 8 positions agree with TRBD1. The CDR3 length is 18 residues. The trim removed 3 bases at V and 0 bases at J, leaving 12 bases unmatched. Germline-derived CDR1 and CDR2 are MDHEN and SYDVKM. Here the CDR3 DNA reads TGTGCCAGCAGTTTCAATGTCAGGGGGCCGATCATGAACACTGAAGCTTTCTTT. This gives the protein CASSFNVRGPIMNTEAFF.

V is TRBV10-3 and J is TRBJ2-3; 8 bases line up with TRBD1. Unmatched junction bases numbered 13, after V lost 0 bases and J lost 2 bases. Germline CDR1 and CDR2: ENHRY and SYGVKD. The length of the CDR3 is 19 residues. The CDR3 DNA sequence: TGTGCCATCAGTGAGTCTACAGGGGGACGGGAGAGGGTCACAGATACGCAGTATTTT. Its protein product is CAISESTGGRERVTDTQYF.

This clone turned up a few times. This rearrangement joins TRBV4-1 to TRBJ2-2, with D tentatively TRBD2 (5 bases). Trimming pared 4 bases from V and 1 base from J, leaving 7 bases between. Germline lookup yields CDR1 MGHRA and CDR2 YSYEKL. This CDR3 contains 14 residues. The CDR3 reads CASSPGLNTGELFF. The CDR3 region has the DNA TGCGCCAGCAGCCCGGGGTTGAACACCGGGGAGCTGTTTTTT.

Only a few counts were recorded for this clone. V usage is TRBV25-1 and J usage is TRBJ1-4; perhaps TRBD1 as D (5 bases). The ends were cut back, 3 bases at V and 8 bases at J, with 7 bases in the middle. Germline CDR1 and CDR2: MGHDK and SYGVNS. The CDR3 contains 12 residues. As DNA, the CDR3 is TGTGCCAGCAGTGAGACAGAAGAAAAACTGTTTTTT. Its protein product is CASSETEEKLFF. The variable domain in full, with the rest retrieved from reference TRBV25-1 and TRBJ1-4, is EADIYQTPRYLVIGTGKKITLECSQTMGHDKMYWYQQDPGMELHLIHYSYGVNSTEKGDLSSESTVSRIRTEHFPLTLESARPSHTSQYLCASSETEEKLFFGSGTQLSVL.

The chain recombines TRBV5-1 with TRBJ2-3; D gene ambiguous. The CDR3 length is 16 residues. Germline V gene data show CDR1 as SGHRS and CDR2 as YFSETQ. Between the trimmed V and J ends, which lost 6 bases and 1 base, there was a span of 18 bases. The CDR3: CASTQSVAVRTDTQYF. The CDR3 nucleotides read TGCGCCAGCACACAATCCGTAGCTGTCCGCACAGATACGCAGTATTTT.